This entry features one TCR beta chain sequence. CDR1 SGHRS and CDR2 YFSETQ come from the germline V gene. The V segment lost 4 bases and the J segment 6 bases; nucleotides outside the gene matches: 11. This CDR3 is 15 amino acids long. This entry is derived from a study of blood T cell repertoires in COVID-19. About the study: Sources were T cells, B-cell-depleted T cells, or PBMCs; the material itself was cDNA or gDNA.

Per the authors' pipeline: For nucleated cells, counts were estimated from reference gene primer amplification. Assay used: immunoSEQ multiplex PCR; TCRdb lists only in-frame clones, some missing. V and J calls and clone size are those listed in that table; D and trimming were worked out from the DNA. Among about 49,000 clones listed, 80% to 85% were seen once. The chain recombines TRBV5-1 with TRBJ1-2; 8 positions agree with TRBD1. The clonotype comes from a man aged 50 or older with acute or convalescent COVID-19. Sequenced material: peripheral blood. Here the CDR3 reads CASSRLTGGQDGYTF. The CDR3 DNA is TGCGCCAGCAGCCGGCTAACAGGGGGTCAGGATGGCTACACCTTC.